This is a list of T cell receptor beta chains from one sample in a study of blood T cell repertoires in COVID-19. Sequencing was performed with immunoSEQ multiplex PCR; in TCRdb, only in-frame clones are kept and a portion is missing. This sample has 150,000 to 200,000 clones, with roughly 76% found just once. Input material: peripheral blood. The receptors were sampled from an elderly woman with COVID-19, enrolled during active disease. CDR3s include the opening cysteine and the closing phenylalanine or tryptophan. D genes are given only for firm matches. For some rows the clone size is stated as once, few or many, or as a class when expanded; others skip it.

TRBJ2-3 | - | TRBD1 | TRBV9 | TGTGCCAGCAGCGTAGTGGGGACAGGCGCAGATACGCAGTATTTT | CASSVVGTGADTQYF
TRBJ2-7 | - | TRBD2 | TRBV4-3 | TGCGCCAGCAGCCAAGGGGGTAGCGGGGGGTCTGAGCAGTACTTC | CASSQGGSGGSEQYF
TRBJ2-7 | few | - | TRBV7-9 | TGTGCCAGCAGGGCGGGCATCGCCGAGCAGTACTTC | CASRAGIAEQYF
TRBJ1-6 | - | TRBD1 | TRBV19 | TGTGCCAGTAGACAAGGGGGCGGATATTCACCCCTCCACTTT | CASRQGGGYSPLHF
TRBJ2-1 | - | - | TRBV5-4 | TGTGCCAGCAGCTTGGAGGGCGGGACGTACAATGAGCAGTTCTTC | CASSLEGGTYNEQFF
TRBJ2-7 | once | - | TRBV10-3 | TGTGCCATCAGTGAGATAGGGGGAGTGGTCTACGAGCAGTACTTC | CAISEIGGVVYEQYF
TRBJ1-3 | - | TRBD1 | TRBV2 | TGTGCCAGCAGTGAACTCCAGGGGGCTGGAAACACCATATATTTT | CASSELQGAGNTIYF
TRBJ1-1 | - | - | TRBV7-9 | TGTGCCAGCAGCCGATGGACGGGAAACACTGAAGCTTTCTTT | CASSRWTGNTEAFF
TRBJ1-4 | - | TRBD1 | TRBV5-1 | TGCGCCAGCAGCATGACAGGGACGGCCCAAAAACTGTTTTTT | CASSMTGTAQKLFF
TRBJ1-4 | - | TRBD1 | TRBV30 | TGTGCCTGGGAGTCCGGGACAGGGGGAGAAAAACTGTTTTTT | CAWESGTGGEKLFF
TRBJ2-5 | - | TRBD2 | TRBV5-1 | TGCGCCAGCAGCCGACTAGCGGGGGGGCAAGAGACCCAGTACTTC | CASSRLAGGQETQYF
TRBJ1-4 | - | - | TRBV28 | TGTGCCAGCAGTTCGGGAGACCTGAGGAATAATGAAAAACTGTTTTTT | CASSSGDLRNNEKLFF
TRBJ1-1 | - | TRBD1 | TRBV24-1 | TGTGCCACCAGAATGACAGGGGGTGAGGACACTGAAGCTTTCTTT | CATRMTGGEDTEAFF
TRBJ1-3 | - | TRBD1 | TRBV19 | TGTGCCAGTAGTAAACAGGGGGCAGCGGGAAACACCATATATTTT | CASSKQGAAGNTIYF
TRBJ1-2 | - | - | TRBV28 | TGTGCCAGCAGCCGTTGGGGGGAGGATGGCTACACCTTC | CASSRWGEDGYTF
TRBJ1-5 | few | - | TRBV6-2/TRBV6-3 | TGTGCCAGCAGTTGGAGTGGGGGGGCCAATCAGCCCCAGCATTTT | CASSWSGGANQPQHF
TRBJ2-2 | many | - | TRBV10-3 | TGTGCCATCAGTGCAGCGGTGAACACCGGGGAGCTGTTTTTT | CAISAAVNTGELFF
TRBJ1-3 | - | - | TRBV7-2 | TGTGCCAGCAGCCCCTGGCAGGGGACTGGAAACACCATATATTTT | CASSPWQGTGNTIYF
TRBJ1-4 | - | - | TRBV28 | TGTGCCAGCAGTTTATTGCCGTTCATGGACAGAGAAAAACTGTTTTTT | CASSLLPFMDREKLFF
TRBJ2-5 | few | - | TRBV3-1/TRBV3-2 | TGTGCCAGCAGCCTTATCGGGGGGCCCCAAGAGACCCAGTACTTC | CASSLIGGPQETQYF
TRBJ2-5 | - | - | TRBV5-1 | TGCGCCAGCAGCTTTGGACAGAAAGAGACCCAGTACTTC | CASSFGQKETQYF
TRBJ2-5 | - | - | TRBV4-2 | TGTGCCAGCAGCCAAGCGGGGGACTTACAAGAGACCCAGTACTTC | CASSQAGDLQETQYF
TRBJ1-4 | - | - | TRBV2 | TGTGCCAGCAGTGGGGACAACCGCCGTTCAACTAATGAAAAACTGTTTTTT | CASSGDNRRSTNEKLFF
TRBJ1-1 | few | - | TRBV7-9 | TGTGCCAGCAGCGCCCCCGGGACCCCGGAGGGCACTGAAGCTTTCTTT | CASSAPGTPEGTEAFF